Listed here is a single TCR beta chain. Its target is unknown. This sample is drawn from a study of glioma-infiltrating T cells after dendritic cell vaccination. CDR1 GTSNPN and CDR2 SVGIG come from the germline V gene (reference sequence). V was pared by 4 bases and J by 5 bases, with 8 bases between. This CDR3 spans 11 amino acids. Study-level findings and limits: Higher pretreatment TIL content predicted longer progression-free time and survival.

Only patients with spare fresh-frozen tumor and over two years of follow-up were included. Assay used: immunoSEQ multiplex PCR; TCRdb lists only in-frame clones, some missing. The repertoire holds fewer than 110,000 clones, with roughly 79% as singletons. The sequence derives from a human donor with glioblastoma. The V call is TRBV30, the J call TRBJ1-2; TRBD1 might be the D (5 bases). This specimen was blood, taken before dendritic cell vaccination. The DNA for the CDR3 is TGTGCCTGGACGGGGGGGTATGGCTACACCTTC. Translation gives CAWTGGYGYTF.